The following is a TCR beta chain sequence with its context. The target antigen is unknown. The CDR3 runs 14 residues. Germline-derived CDR1 and CDR2 are SGHNT and YENEEA. After removal of 0 bases from V and 12 bases from J, the junction contained 5 bases not matched to a gene. This sample is part of a study of identical twins. General study points: Excess twin sharing in beta out-of-frame sequences was weaker.

A single record per CDR3 protein comes from TCRdb applying MiXCR to the 5' RACE reads. This repertoire shows about 530,000 distinct CDR3 sequences, approximately 20% found once; its top ten account for about 0.5%. This sample was shared with a second study, whose subject was yellow fever vaccine responses in identical twins.

V is TRBV11-3 and J is TRBJ2-2; TRBD2 matches 9 bases. Source material: CD4+ T cells sorted from blood. This receptor was identified in a woman aged 18-30 years in good health. The CDR3 loop is CASSLDSSGKKLFF. DNA of the CDR3: TGTGCCAGCAGCTTAGATTCTAGCGGGAAGAAGCTGTTTTTT.